The 21 T cell receptor beta chains reported below all come from one sample, sequenced in a study of cytomegalovirus exposure and HLA in healthy donors. The PCR was carried out with 60 Vbeta primers and 13 Jbeta primers. This table comes from immunoSEQ multiplex PCR, and its TCRdb copy is limited to in-frame clones, with some not included. Its table lists about 75,000 clones. The sequenced material came from PBMCs. These receptors originate from a man between 18 and 29 years old in good health and CMV-seropositive.

The rearrangement links TRBV6-5 to TRBJ1-3; D may be TRBD1 (5 bases). V lost 4 bases and J 4 bases, leaving 11 bases between the germline ends. Germline V CDR1 and CDR2: MNHEY, SVGAGI. This CDR3 comprises 14 residues. CDR3 DNA sequence: TGTGCCAGCAGTTTCGGCAGGGCCGGAAACACCATATATTTT. The encoded protein is CASSFGRAGNTIYF.

The J gene is TRBJ2-1, the V gene TRBV4-1, with D possibly matching TRBD1 (6 bases). V dropped 0 bases and J dropped 9 bases, with 12 bases sitting between them. Per the germline V gene, CDR1 is MGHRA and CDR2 is YSYEKL. This CDR3 has 14 amino acids. CDR3 in DNA: TGCGCCAGCAGCCAAGATAATGGGGGCGGTGAGCAGTTCTTC. It specifies CASSQDNGGGEQFF.

On this clone itself: Other DNA sequences of this sample code for an identical CDR3. The J gene is TRBJ1-2, the V gene TRBV30; 9 bases agree with TRBD1. Germline V gene lookup returns CDR1 GTSNPN and CDR2 SVGIG (reference sequence). The V segment lost 0 bases and the J segment 4 bases; nucleotides outside the gene matches: 0. The CDR3 consists of 13 residues. The CDR3 DNA follows: TGTGCCTGGAGTGTACAGGGGGCCTATGGCTACACCTTC. This translates into CAWSVQGAYGYTF.

The rearrangement links TRBV12-5 to TRBJ1-2; tentative D call: TRBD1 (6 bases). This CDR3 has 15 amino acids. In germline, CDR1 is LGHNT, CDR2 FRNRAP. V lost 3 bases and J lost 2, with 13 bases in between. CDR3 bases: TGTGCTAGTGGTTTCGGGACAAAAAAAAACTATGGCTACACCTTC. It specifies CASGFGTKKNYGYTF. Filled out from reference TRBV12-5 and TRBJ1-2, the complete variable domain reads DARVTQTPRHKVTEMGQEVTMRCQPILGHNTVFWYRQTMMQGLELLAYFRNRAPLDDSGMPKDRFSAEMPDATLATLKIQPSEPRDSAVYFCASGFGTKKNYGYTFGSGTRLTVV.

CDR3 DNA: TGTGCCAGCAGTTACTCGGATCAGGAAAACTATGGCTACACCTTC. This gives the protein CASSYSDQENYGYTF. The chain joins TRBV6-6 to TRBJ1-2; D uncertain. CDR1 is MNHNY and CDR2 is SVGAGI in the germline V gene (reference sequence). The CDR3 spans 15 residues. Trimming stripped 0 bases from V and 2 bases from J, with 10 bases between.

The chain couples TRBV4-2 to TRBJ1-2, with TRBD1 matching over 9 bases. Germline CDR1 and CDR2: LGHNA and YNFKEQ. J gave up 1 base and V 1 base, and 1 base lay outside the gene matches. The CDR3 totals 15 residues. CDR3 coding DNA: TGTGCCAGCAGCCAAGGACAGGGGGGTAACTATGGCTACACCTTC. Amino acid sequence: CASSQGQGGNYGYTF.

The chain carries TRBV6-5 and TRBJ1-4; no definite D call. Germline V gene lookup returns CDR1 MNHEY and CDR2 SVGAGI. V was clipped by 10 bases and J by 8 bases, with 11 bases between them. The CDR3 covers 11 residues. The CDR3 spells CATLSGEKLFF. The CDR3 DNA follows: TGTGCCACCCTCTCCGGGGAAAAACTGTTTTTT.

In the case of this clone: This CDR3 is missing its conserved last phenylalanine or tryptophan, likely due to a read error. This chain links TRBV6-1 with TRBJ1-2, with 8 bases fitting TRBD1. Germline V gives CDR1 MNHNS, CDR2 SASEGT. This CDR3 region has 15 residues. Trimming took 3 bases from V and 5 from J; bases not matched to a gene: 8. CDR3 sequence (DNA): TGTGCCAGCAGTGAGGGAGACAGGGGAGATTATGGCTACACCCTC. Its translation is CASSEGDRGDYGYTL.

This chain links TRBV18 with TRBJ2-3, with 7 bases lining up with TRBD2. The CDR3 runs to 17 residues. Per the germline V gene, CDR1 is KGHSH and CDR2 is LQKENI. The ends lost 1 base at V and 9 bases at J; junction bases unmatched: 16. For the CDR3, the DNA is TGTGCCAGCTCACCACTTTCACGCGCACCCTCTAGCGGCACGCAGTATTTT. Its protein is CASSPLSRAPSSGTQYF.

The chain links TRBV6-1 to TRBJ1-2; D is unresolved. Germline V gene sequence: CDR1 MNHNS, CDR2 SASEGT. Trimming removed 2 bases at V and 8 bases at J, with 6 bases between. This CDR3 has 11 amino acids. The CDR3 loop is CASSEIGGYTF. CDR3 in DNA: TGTGCCAGCAGTGAAATTGGCGGCTACACCTTC.

The chain employs TRBV28 and TRBJ2-1, with a possible D match to TRBD1 (5 bases). The CDR3 spans 13 residues. Germline assignment: CDR1 MDHEN and CDR2 SYDVKM. V lost 7 bases, J lost 6 bases, and 13 bases lay in between. The CDR3 sequence is CASTPRVRNEQFF. The CDR3, as DNA: TGTGCCAGCACCCCCAGGGTCCGCAATGAGCAGTTCTTC.

V and J are TRBV7-2 and TRBJ2-3; D call uncertain. V lost 2 bases and J lost 0, with 12 bases in between. The CDR3 length is 16 residues. CDR1 SGHTA and CDR2 FQGNSA come from the germline V gene. The chain's CDR3 is CASSLRIASSTDTQYF. The CDR3 DNA follows: TGTGCCAGCAGCTTACGAATAGCTTCTAGCACAGATACGCAGTATTTT. Combining the CDR3 with reference TRBV7-2 and TRBJ2-3 gives the whole variable domain GAGVSQSPSNKVTEKGKDVELRCDPISGHTALYWYRQSLGQGLEFLIYFQGNSAPDKSGLPSDRFSAERTGGSVSTLTIQRTQQEDSAVYLCASSLRIASSTDTQYFGPGTRLTVL.

The rearrangement joins TRBV27 to TRBJ2-7; 11 nucleotides agree with TRBD1. Trimming removed 1 base from V and 6 bases from J; junction bases left unmatched: 2. The CDR3 is made up of 14 amino acids. Germline CDR1 is MNHEY and CDR2 is SMNVEV (reference sequence). CDR3 amino acids: CASSLWDRGSEQYF. The DNA of the CDR3 is TGTGCCAGCAGTTTATGGGACAGGGGGAGCGAGCAGTACTTC.

The chain is built from TRBV6-5 and TRBJ1-2; 7 nucleotides align to TRBD1. Germline CDR1 is MNHEY and CDR2 is SVGAGI. The J segment lost 1 base and the V segment lost 11 bases, leaving 10 bases of the junction unmatched. This CDR3 spans 14 amino acids. CDR3 DNA: TGTGCCGTCGGGGACAGAAATCTTAACTATGGCTACACCTTC. Translated, it gives CAVGDRNLNYGYTF.

The V and J genes are TRBV9 and TRBJ1-2; TRBD1 matches at 7 bases. The V gene's germline CDR1 is SGDLS and CDR2 YYNGEE. V lost 4 bases to trimming and J lost 4 bases; unmatched junction nucleotides: 7. This CDR3 spans 14 amino acids. CDR3 loop: CASSPRGATYGYTF. As DNA, the CDR3 is TGTGCCAGCAGCCCCAGGGGGGCGACCTATGGCTACACCTTC.

The rearrangement joins TRBV6-1 to TRBJ2-1; possible D gene TRBD1, 6 bases. The CDR3 covers 13 residues. CDR1 and CDR2 from the germline V gene are MNHNS and SASEGT. V gave up 5 bases and J gave up 6 bases, with 11 bases separating them. CDR3 coding DNA: TGTGCCAGCAGTACAGGGTCGGGCAATGAGCAGTTCTTC. It yields the protein CASSTGSGNEQFF.

V is TRBV5-5 and J is TRBJ1-4; D is unclear. The CDR3 loop spans 14 amino acids. The ends were cut back, 2 bases at V and 7 bases at J, with 12 bases in the middle. In germline, CDR1 is SGHKS, CDR2 YYEKEE (reference sequence). CDR3 coding DNA: TGTGCCAGCAGCTTAACGGCGGAGGGTGAAAAACTGTTTTTT. Its protein is CASSLTAEGEKLFF. The full variable domain, rest sourced from reference TRBV5-5 and TRBJ1-4, is DAGVTQSPTHLIKTRGQQVTLRCSPISGHKSVSWYQQVLGQGPQFIFQYYEKEERGRGNFPDRFSARQFPNYSSELNVNALLLGDSALYLCASSLTAEGEKLFFGSGTQLSVL.

The chain has TRBV6-6 and TRBJ2-1; TRBD1 aligns across 7 bases. Germline V gene sequence: CDR1 MNHNY, CDR2 SVGAGI (reference sequence). V dropped 5 bases and J dropped 4; count of bases not matched to a gene: 2. The CDR3 runs 13 residues. The CDR3 bases are TGTGCCAGCAGTCGACAGGGTTACAATGAGCAGTTCTTC. It yields the protein CASSRQGYNEQFF.

The chain recombines TRBV5-1 with TRBJ2-5, with 10 bases lining up with TRBD1. The CDR3 is 17 residues long. Germline CDR1 and CDR2: SGHRS and YFSETQ. V shed 4 bases and J 5 bases; nucleotides not matched to a gene: 14. In DNA form, the CDR3 reads TGCGCCAGCAGCCCATCACCCCGGGACAGGGGTAGGGAGACCCAGTACTTC. It codes for CASSPSPRDRGRETQYF.

The chain joins TRBV19 to TRBJ1-1, with 11 bases that match TRBD1. V gave up 10 bases and J gave up 5 bases; unmatched junction bases: 3. The CDR3 is 12 residues long. Germline V CDR1 and CDR2: LNHDA, SQIVND (reference sequence). The CDR3 region has the DNA TGTGCCACCGGGACAGGGGGGACTGAAGCTTTCTTT. It yields the protein CATGTGGTEAFF. The variable domain in full, completed from reference TRBV19 and TRBJ1-1, reads DGGITQSPKYLFRKEGQNVTLSCEQNLNHDAMYWYRQDPGQGLRLIYYSQIVNDFQKGDIAEGYSVSREKKESFPLTVTSAQKNPTAFYLCATGTGGTEAFFGQGTRLTVV.

This chain connects TRBV29-1 to TRBJ1-1; the D is unclear. Germline V gives CDR1 SQVTM, CDR2 ANQGSEA. V was cut by 3 bases and J by 0 bases, with 11 bases left in between. The CDR3 spans 14 residues. The CDR3: CSVDGGGVNTEAFF. The CDR3 region has the DNA TGCAGCGTTGATGGAGGAGGTGTGAACACTGAAGCTTTCTTT.